The rows below give T cell receptor beta chains drawn from one sample of a study of CD8 T cells in ankylosing spondylitis. TCRdb independently ran MiXCR on the 5' RACE reads; one entry per CDR3 protein. The sample lists around 180,000 distinct CDR3 sequences, 15% to 20% occurring once. The sequenced material came from blood, either unsorted or a sorted T cell fraction (not recorded which). These TCRs come from a male donor aged 5-30 years with ankylosing spondylitis or in good health (not recorded which). The CDR3 runs from the conserved cysteine through the conserved F or W. A D gene is named only where the DNA matches it firmly. Where a row states a size, it is once, few, many or the class of an expanded clone; other rows omit it.

v_call: TRBV7-2; j_call: TRBJ2-1; d_call: -; clone_size: few; cdr3_nt: TGTGCCAGCACCAACACCTCCTACAATGAGCAGTTCTTC; cdr3_aa: CASTNTSYNEQFF
v_call: TRBV29-1; j_call: TRBJ2-2; d_call: -; clone_size: many; cdr3_nt: TGCAGCGGGGGAGAGACACGGATGAACACCGGGGAGCTGTTTTTT; cdr3_aa: CSGGETRMNTGELFF
v_call: TRBV12-3/TRBV12-4; j_call: TRBJ2-1; d_call: TRBD1; clone_size: many; cdr3_nt: TGTGCCAGCAATCTGGGACAGGGTAAGAATGAGCAGTTCTTC; cdr3_aa: CASNLGQGKNEQFF
v_call: TRBV20-1; j_call: TRBJ2-1; d_call: TRBD2; clone_size: many; cdr3_nt: TGCAGTGCTGGGACTAGCGGGAGGTCTTACAATGAGCAGTTCTTC; cdr3_aa: CSAGTSGRSYNEQFF
v_call: TRBV6-5; j_call: TRBJ2-2; d_call: -; clone_size: many; cdr3_nt: TGTGCCAGCAGGGGCGGGCCCGGGGAGCTGTTTTTT; cdr3_aa: CASRGGPGELFF
v_call: TRBV18; j_call: TRBJ2-3; d_call: TRBD1; clone_size: many; cdr3_nt: TGTGCCAGCTCAACCGGGACAGCCCGCACAGATACGCAGTATTTT; cdr3_aa: CASSTGTARTDTQYF
v_call: TRBV12-3/TRBV12-4; j_call: TRBJ2-1; d_call: -; clone_size: many; cdr3_nt: TGTGCCAGCAGTTTCTCCGCCTACAATGAGCAGTTCTTC; cdr3_aa: CASSFSAYNEQFF
v_call: TRBV7-9; j_call: TRBJ1-1; d_call: -; clone_size: many; cdr3_nt: TGTGCCAGCACCCCCCTGAGAGAAGCTTTCTTT; cdr3_aa: CASTPLREAFF
v_call: TRBV7-9; j_call: TRBJ1-5; d_call: -; clone_size: many; cdr3_nt: TGTGCCAGCAGCTTCGGGGAGCAGCCCCAGCATTTT; cdr3_aa: CASSFGEQPQHF
v_call: TRBV7-8; j_call: TRBJ1-3; d_call: -; clone_size: many; cdr3_nt: TGTGCCAGCAGCAGGACACCCTCCTCTGGAAACACCATATATTTT; cdr3_aa: CASSRTPSSGNTIYF
v_call: TRBV5-1; j_call: TRBJ2-7; d_call: TRBD2; clone_size: many; cdr3_nt: TGCGCCAGCAGACTAGCGGGAGGGTACGAGCAGTACTTC; cdr3_aa: CASRLAGGYEQYF
v_call: TRBV7-6; j_call: TRBJ2-1; d_call: TRBD1; clone_size: many; cdr3_nt: TGTGCCAGCAGCTTATACTACAAGACAGGGGGCGAATACAATGAGCAGTTCTTC; cdr3_aa: CASSLYYKTGGEYNEQFF
v_call: TRBV10-3; j_call: TRBJ2-4; d_call: TRBD1; clone_size: many; cdr3_nt: TGTGCCATCAGCAAGACAGGGGGCGACATTCAGTACTTC; cdr3_aa: CAISKTGGDIQYF
v_call: TRBV12-3/TRBV12-4; j_call: TRBJ2-7; d_call: -; clone_size: many; cdr3_nt: TGTGCCAGCAGTTTAGACCCGGTATACGAGCAGTACTTC; cdr3_aa: CASSLDPVYEQYF
v_call: TRBV29-1; j_call: TRBJ2-5; d_call: TRBD1; clone_size: many; cdr3_nt: TGCAGCGTTGCACAGGGGCAAGAGACCCAGTACTTC; cdr3_aa: CSVAQGQETQYF
v_call: TRBV4-3; j_call: TRBJ1-2; d_call: -; clone_size: many; cdr3_nt: TGCGCCAGCAGCCAAGACCGGACAGTTGACGGCTACACCTTC; cdr3_aa: CASSQDRTVDGYTF
v_call: TRBV12-3/TRBV12-4; j_call: TRBJ2-3; d_call: -; clone_size: -; cdr3_nt: TGTGCCAGCAGTTCAACTAGGGGGGTCGGAGATACGCAGTATTTT; cdr3_aa: CASSSTRGVGDTQYF
v_call: TRBV11-3; j_call: TRBJ2-1; d_call: -; clone_size: many; cdr3_nt: TGTGCCAGCAGCTTAGACAGGGTCACCTACAATGAGCAGTTCTTC; cdr3_aa: CASSLDRVTYNEQFF
v_call: TRBV10-3; j_call: TRBJ1-3; d_call: TRBD1; clone_size: many; cdr3_nt: TGTGCCATCAGTAGGACAGGGGGCGCTTTCGGAAACACCATATATTTT; cdr3_aa: CAISRTGGAFGNTIYF
v_call: TRBV6-4; j_call: TRBJ2-3; d_call: -; clone_size: many; cdr3_nt: TGTGCCAGCGCCCAAGGGACGGCTAGCACAGATACGCAGTATTTT; cdr3_aa: CASAQGTASTDTQYF
v_call: TRBV3-1; j_call: TRBJ1-5; d_call: -; clone_size: many; cdr3_nt: TGTGCCAGCGGCCCCTTGGGGGGCAATCAGCCCCAGCATTTT; cdr3_aa: CASGPLGGNQPQHF
v_call: TRBV7-9; j_call: TRBJ2-3; d_call: -; clone_size: many; cdr3_nt: TGTGCCAGCAGCCACGAGGCCGGAACCTTCACAGATACGCAGTATTTT; cdr3_aa: CASSHEAGTFTDTQYF
v_call: TRBV4-1; j_call: TRBJ2-3; d_call: -; clone_size: many; cdr3_nt: TGCGCCAGCAGCCAAGAAGCCAGAATAGATACGCAGTATTTT; cdr3_aa: CASSQEARIDTQYF
v_call: TRBV5-1; j_call: TRBJ2-1; d_call: TRBD2; clone_size: many; cdr3_nt: TGCGCCAGCAGCCAGACTAGCGGGAGATCAGATGAGCAGTTCTTC; cdr3_aa: CASSQTSGRSDEQFF
v_call: TRBV7-9; j_call: TRBJ2-3; d_call: -; clone_size: many; cdr3_nt: TGTGCCCCGAGGGCGTCCGATAGCACAGATACGCAGTATTTT; cdr3_aa: CAPRASDSTDTQYF